The rows below give T cell receptor beta chains drawn from one sample of a study of CD8 T cells in ankylosing spondylitis. TCRdb reprocessed the 5' RACE reads with MiXCR, giving one entry per CDR3 protein. The data hold 85,000 to 90,000 distinct CDR3 sequences, with roughly 27% observed a single time. Specimen: blood, either unsorted or a sorted T cell fraction (not recorded which). The receptors stem from a male donor with ankylosing spondylitis or in good health (not recorded which). Both conserved end residues are part of each CDR3. D genes are given only for firm matches.

V gene	D gene	J gene	CDR3 protein
TRBV7-8	.	TRBJ1-6	CASSLGAGGGSPLHF
TRBV29-1	TRBD1	TRBJ2-1	CSAGDRDYNEQFF
TRBV6-1	TRBD2	TRBJ2-5	CATRSGASGRGEETQYF
TRBV18	.	TRBJ2-3	CASSPTDRTDTQYF
TRBV5-1	.	TRBJ2-1	CASSLVRDSYNEQFF
TRBV5-1	TRBD2	TRBJ2-3	CASSPGTSGTDTQYF
TRBV20-1	.	TRBJ1-1	CSARGRVNTEAFF
TRBV28	.	TRBJ1-1	CASSPPTVLNTEAFF
TRBV20-1	.	TRBJ2-1	CSARQLLSSYNEQFF
TRBV28	.	TRBJ1-6	CASSFHGSNSPLHF
TRBV20-1	.	TRBJ2-5	CSASPLTGWETQYF
TRBV7-2	.	TRBJ2-2	CASSSRVTGELFF
TRBV7-2	TRBD2	TRBJ2-1	CASSLVLAGRSNEQFF
TRBV12-3/TRBV12-4	.	TRBJ2-5	CASSSYHQETQYF
TRBV3-1	TRBD2	TRBJ2-1	CASSHDGRVWSEQFF
TRBV20-1	.	TRBJ1-5	CSASGGMGDNQPQHF
TRBV5-1	.	TRBJ1-1	CASSLAARNTEAFF
TRBV7-2	TRBD2	TRBJ2-1	CASRLAGGNEQFF
TRBV5-1	.	TRBJ2-2	CASSPGDQGGELFF
TRBV27	.	TRBJ2-7	CASSFHGTETYEQYF
TRBV7-9	TRBD1	TRBJ2-7	CASSSSGTVYEQYF
TRBV15	.	TRBJ2-3	CATSNWDNTDPQYF
TRBV24-1	.	TRBJ2-5	CATSDSRGVETQYF
TRBV6-6	.	TRBJ1-4	CASREMGREKLFF
TRBV7-9	.	TRBJ2-1	CASSFQGVGEQFF
TRBV27	.	TRBJ1-3	CASSLSGTHSGNTIYF
TRBV12-3/TRBV12-4	.	TRBJ2-1	CASSTSPGGRYNEQFF
TRBV7-2	.	TRBJ2-1	CASGVPSGDEQFF
TRBV12-3/TRBV12-4	.	TRBJ2-2	CASSLNGELFF
TRBV29-1	TRBD1	TRBJ1-1	CSVEGRTGGGAEAFF
TRBV5-1	.	TRBJ1-1	CASRSTRDTEAFF
TRBV20-1	.	TRBJ2-1	CSAISGSSYNEQFF
TRBV18	TRBD1	TRBJ1-1	CASSRSQGANTEAFF
TRBV20-1	TRBD1	TRBJ2-5	CSAWTRGTGSQETQYF
TRBV20-1	TRBD2	TRBJ2-1	CSARPSGSYNEQFF
TRBV5-1	TRBD1	TRBJ1-2	CASSLTGTGEAYGYTF
TRBV12-5	.	TRBJ1-3	CASGLAVTASGNTIYF
TRBV5-1	TRBD2	TRBJ2-1	CASSLGLAGVNEQFF
TRBV6-1	TRBD2	TRBJ2-5	CASSPVAGVETQYF
TRBV20-1	.	TRBJ2-5	CSARGYQETQYF
TRBV11-3	.	TRBJ1-6	CASSLRFGTPLHF
TRBV3-1	.	TRBJ2-1	CASSPAGREQFF
TRBV9	.	TRBJ1-1	CASSVGANTEAFF
TRBV29-1	.	TRBJ1-1	CSAISGSEAFF
TRBV9	.	TRBJ2-5	CASSVSMQQETQYF
TRBV6-5	.	TRBJ2-7	CASSYFPGSRYEQYF
TRBV20-1	.	TRBJ2-2	CSASFQGRDGELFF
TRBV5-1	TRBD2	TRBJ2-5	CASSPGRGRIETQYF
TRBV12-3/TRBV12-4	.	TRBJ2-1	CASGGSSYNEQFF
TRBV5-5	.	TRBJ1-6	CASSLIPGLGNSPLHF
TRBV5-1	TRBD1	TRBJ2-2	CASSQGAGSYGELFF
TRBV20-1	.	TRBJ2-2	CSAREGNTGELFF
TRBV12-3/TRBV12-4	TRBD1	TRBJ2-7	CASSNRDSSYEQYF
TRBV30	.	TRBJ2-2	CAWSVLGLPNTGELFF
TRBV20-1	.	TRBJ2-3	CSAVGSPKVRQDTQYF
TRBV29-1	.	TRBJ2-5	CSAIGTQETQYF
TRBV5-1	.	TRBJ2-1	CASSFGRGPYNEQFF
TRBV5-1	.	TRBJ1-1	CASSTPGEWATGDTEAFF
TRBV6-5	.	TRBJ1-2	CASSYSLSHPYGYTF